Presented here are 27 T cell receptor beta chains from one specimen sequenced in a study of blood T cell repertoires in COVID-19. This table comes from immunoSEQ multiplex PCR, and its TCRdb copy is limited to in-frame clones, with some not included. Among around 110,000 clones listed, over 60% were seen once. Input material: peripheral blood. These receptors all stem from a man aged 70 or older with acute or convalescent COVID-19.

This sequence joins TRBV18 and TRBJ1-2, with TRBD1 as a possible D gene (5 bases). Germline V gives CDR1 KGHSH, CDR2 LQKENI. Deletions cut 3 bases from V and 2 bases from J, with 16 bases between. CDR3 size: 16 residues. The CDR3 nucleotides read TGTGCCAGCTCACCCCAGGGCGGCTTACCGAACTATGGCTACACCTTC. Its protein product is CASSPQGGLPNYGYTF.

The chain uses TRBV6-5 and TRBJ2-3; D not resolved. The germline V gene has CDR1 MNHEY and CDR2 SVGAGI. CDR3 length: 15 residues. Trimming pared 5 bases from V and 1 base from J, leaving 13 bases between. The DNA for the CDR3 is TGTGCCAGCAGTCGTCCAGGCGTCGGCACAGATACGCAGTATTTT. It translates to CASSRPGVGTDTQYF.

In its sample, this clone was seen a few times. In DNA, the CDR3 is TGTGCCAGCAGCCAAGCCGGGACAGGGGTTTATAATTCACCCCTCCACTTT. This encodes CASSQAGTGVYNSPLHF. This chain connects TRBV14 to TRBJ1-6, with 10 bases matching TRBD1. CDR3 length: 17 amino acids. Germline assignment: CDR1 SGHDN and CDR2 FVKESK. V lost 1 base to trimming and J lost 4 bases; unmatched junction nucleotides: 4.

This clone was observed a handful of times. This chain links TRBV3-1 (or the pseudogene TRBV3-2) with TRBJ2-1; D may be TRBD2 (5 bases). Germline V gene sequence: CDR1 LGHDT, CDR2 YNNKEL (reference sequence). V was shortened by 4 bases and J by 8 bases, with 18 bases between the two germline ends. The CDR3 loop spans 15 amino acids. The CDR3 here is CASSRVLGGVDEQFF. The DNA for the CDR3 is TGTGCCAGCAGCCGAGTACTAGGCGGCGTCGATGAGCAGTTCTTC.

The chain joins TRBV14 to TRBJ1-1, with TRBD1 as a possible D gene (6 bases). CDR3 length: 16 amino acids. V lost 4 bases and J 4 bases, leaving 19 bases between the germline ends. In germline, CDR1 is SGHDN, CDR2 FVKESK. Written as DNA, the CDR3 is TGTGCCAGCAGCCCCATCCGGGGCGGGGGCGGCACTGAAGCTTTCTTT. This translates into CASSPIRGGGGTEAFF.

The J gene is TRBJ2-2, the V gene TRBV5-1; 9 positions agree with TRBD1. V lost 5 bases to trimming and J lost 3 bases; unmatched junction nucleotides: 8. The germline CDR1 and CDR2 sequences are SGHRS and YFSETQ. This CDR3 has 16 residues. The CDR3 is CASSAQGAGDTGELFF. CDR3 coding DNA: TGCGCCAGCAGTGCACAGGGGGCTGGGGACACCGGGGAGCTGTTTTTT.

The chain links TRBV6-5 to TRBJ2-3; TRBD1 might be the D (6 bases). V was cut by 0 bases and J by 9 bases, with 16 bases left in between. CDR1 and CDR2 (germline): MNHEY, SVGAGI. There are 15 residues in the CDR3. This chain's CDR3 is CASSYSSGGQGTQYF. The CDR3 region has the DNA TGTGCCAGCAGTTACTCGAGCGGCGGGCAGGGGACGCAGTATTTT.

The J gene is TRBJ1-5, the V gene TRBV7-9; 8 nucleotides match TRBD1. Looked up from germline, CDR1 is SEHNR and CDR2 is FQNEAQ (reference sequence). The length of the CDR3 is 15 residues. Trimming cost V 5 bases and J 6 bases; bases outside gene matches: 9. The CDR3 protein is CASSPSQGAPQPQHF. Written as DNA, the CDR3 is TGTGCCAGCAGCCCAAGTCAGGGGGCTCCTCAGCCCCAGCATTTT.

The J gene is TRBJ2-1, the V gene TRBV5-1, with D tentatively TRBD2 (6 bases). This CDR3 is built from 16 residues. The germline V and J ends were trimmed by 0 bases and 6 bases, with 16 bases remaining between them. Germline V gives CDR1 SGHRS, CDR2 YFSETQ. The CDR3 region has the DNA TGCGCCAGCAGCTTGGAGAGGCCGGGACTCACCAATGAGCAGTTCTTC. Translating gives CASSLERPGLTNEQFF.

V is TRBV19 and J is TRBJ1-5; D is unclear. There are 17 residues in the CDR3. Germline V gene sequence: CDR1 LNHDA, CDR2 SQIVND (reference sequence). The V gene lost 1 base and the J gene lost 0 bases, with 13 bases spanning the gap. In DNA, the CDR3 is TGTGCCAGTAGTATAGGAAGCGGCAGAGTTAGCAATCAGCCCCAGCATTTT. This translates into CASSIGSGRVSNQPQHF.

CDR3 amino acids: CASSHLGTGELFF. The CDR3, as DNA: TGTGCCAGCAGCCATCTCGGCACCGGGGAGCTGTTTTTT. The chain joins TRBV3-1 (or the pseudogene TRBV3-2) to TRBJ2-2, with no clear D. This CDR3 region has 13 residues. V gave up 3 bases and J gave up 4 bases, with 6 bases separating them. The germline V gene has CDR1 LGHDT and CDR2 YNNKEL (reference sequence).

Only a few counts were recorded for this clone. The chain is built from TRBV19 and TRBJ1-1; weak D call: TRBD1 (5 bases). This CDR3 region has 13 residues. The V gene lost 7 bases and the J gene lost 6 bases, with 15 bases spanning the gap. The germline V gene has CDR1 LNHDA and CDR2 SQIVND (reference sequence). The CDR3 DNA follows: TGTGCCAGTATGTCAGGGATGAGCCCTGAAGCTTTCTTT. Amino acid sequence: CASMSGMSPEAFF.

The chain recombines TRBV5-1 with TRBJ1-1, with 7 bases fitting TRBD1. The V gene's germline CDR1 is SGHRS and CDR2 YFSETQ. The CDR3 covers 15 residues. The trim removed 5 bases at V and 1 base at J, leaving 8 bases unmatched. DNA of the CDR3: TGCGCCAGCAGTTTCGACGGACAGGCGAACACTGAAGCTTTCTTT. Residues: CASSFDGQANTEAFF.

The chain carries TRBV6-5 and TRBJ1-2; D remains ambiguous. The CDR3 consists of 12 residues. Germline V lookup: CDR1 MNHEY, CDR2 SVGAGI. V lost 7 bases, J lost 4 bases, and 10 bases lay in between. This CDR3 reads CASKGSGYGYTF. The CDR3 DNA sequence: TGTGCCAGCAAGGGCAGCGGCTATGGCTACACCTTC.

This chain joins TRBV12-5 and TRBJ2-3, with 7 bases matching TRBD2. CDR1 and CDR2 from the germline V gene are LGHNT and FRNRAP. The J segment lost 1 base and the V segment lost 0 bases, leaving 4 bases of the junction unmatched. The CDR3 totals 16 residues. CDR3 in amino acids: CASGLVRSGGTDTQYF. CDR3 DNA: TGTGCTAGTGGTTTGGTAAGGAGCGGGGGCACAGATACGCAGTATTTT.

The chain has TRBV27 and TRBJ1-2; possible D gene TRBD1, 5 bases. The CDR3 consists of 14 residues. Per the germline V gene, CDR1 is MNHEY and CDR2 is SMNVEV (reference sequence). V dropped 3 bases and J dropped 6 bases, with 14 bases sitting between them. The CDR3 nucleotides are TGTGCCAGCAGTTTGGGGGAGGGTTTGGATGGCTACACCTTC. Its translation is CASSLGEGLDGYTF.

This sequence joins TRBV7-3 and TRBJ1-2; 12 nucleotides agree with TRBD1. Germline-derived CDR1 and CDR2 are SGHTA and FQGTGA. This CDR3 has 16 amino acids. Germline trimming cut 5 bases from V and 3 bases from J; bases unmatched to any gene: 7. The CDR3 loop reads CASSDGTGGRDYGYTF. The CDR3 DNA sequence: TGTGCCAGCAGCGACGGGACAGGGGGCAGAGACTATGGCTACACCTTC.

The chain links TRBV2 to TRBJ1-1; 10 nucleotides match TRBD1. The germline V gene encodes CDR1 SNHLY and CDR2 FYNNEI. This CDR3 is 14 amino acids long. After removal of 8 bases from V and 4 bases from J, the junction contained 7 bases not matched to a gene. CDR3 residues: CASDRGPRGTEAFF. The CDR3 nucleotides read TGTGCCAGCGACAGGGGGCCTCGGGGCACTGAAGCTTTCTTT.

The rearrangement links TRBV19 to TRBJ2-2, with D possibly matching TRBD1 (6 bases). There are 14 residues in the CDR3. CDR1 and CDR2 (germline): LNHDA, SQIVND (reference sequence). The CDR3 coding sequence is TGTGCTATAAACCCAGGGGTCGGTGGCGGGGAGCTGTTTTTT. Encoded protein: CAINPGVGGGELFF.

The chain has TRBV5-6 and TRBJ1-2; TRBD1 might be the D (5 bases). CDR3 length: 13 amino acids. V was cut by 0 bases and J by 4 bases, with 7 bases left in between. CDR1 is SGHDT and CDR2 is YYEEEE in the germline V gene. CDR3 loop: CASSLEQVYGYTF. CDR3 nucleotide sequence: TGTGCCAGCAGCTTGGAACAGGTCTATGGCTACACCTTC.

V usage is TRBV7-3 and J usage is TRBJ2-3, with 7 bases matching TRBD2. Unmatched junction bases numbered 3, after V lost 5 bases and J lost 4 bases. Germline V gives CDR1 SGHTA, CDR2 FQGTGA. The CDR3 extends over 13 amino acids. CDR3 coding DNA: TGTGCCAGCAGCCGGGACTATTCAGATACGCAGTATTTT. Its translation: CASSRDYSDTQYF. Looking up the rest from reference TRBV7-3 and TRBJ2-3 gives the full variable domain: GAGVSQTPSNKVTEKGKYVELRCDPISGHTALYWYRQSLGQGPEFLIYFQGTGAADDSGLPNDRFFAVRPEGSVSTLKIQRTERGDSAVYLCASSRDYSDTQYFGPGTRLTVL.

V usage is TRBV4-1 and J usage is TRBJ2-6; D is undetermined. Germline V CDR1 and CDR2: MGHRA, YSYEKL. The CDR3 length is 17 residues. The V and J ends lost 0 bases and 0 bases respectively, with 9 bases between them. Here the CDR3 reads CASSQDHDNSGANVLTF. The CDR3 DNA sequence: TGCGCCAGCAGCCAAGATCATGACAACTCTGGGGCCAACGTCCTGACTTTC.

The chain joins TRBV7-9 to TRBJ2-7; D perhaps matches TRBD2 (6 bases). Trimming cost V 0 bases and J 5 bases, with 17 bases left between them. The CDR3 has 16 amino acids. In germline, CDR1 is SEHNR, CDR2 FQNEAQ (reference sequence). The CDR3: CASSLASGGGRNEQYF. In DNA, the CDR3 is TGTGCCAGCAGCTTAGCGAGCGGTGGGGGGAGGAACGAGCAGTACTTC.

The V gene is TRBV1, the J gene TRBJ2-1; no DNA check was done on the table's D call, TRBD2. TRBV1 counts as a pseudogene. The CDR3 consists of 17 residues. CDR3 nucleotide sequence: TGCACCAGCAGCCAAGATCTAGCGGGGGGGCCTTGCAATGAGCAGTTCTTC. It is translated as CTSSQDLAGGPCNEQFF.

CDR3 sequence (DNA): TGTGCCAGCAGCTACGCTCTGGGGGCGCAGTTAGAGACCCAGTACTTC. This sequence encodes CASSYALGAQLETQYF. J is TRBJ2-5 and V is TRBV5-8; D may be TRBD1 (6 bases). V dropped 3 bases and J dropped 4 bases, with 19 bases sitting between them. Germline V CDR1 and CDR2: SGHTS, YDEGEE. The CDR3 is made up of 16 amino acids.

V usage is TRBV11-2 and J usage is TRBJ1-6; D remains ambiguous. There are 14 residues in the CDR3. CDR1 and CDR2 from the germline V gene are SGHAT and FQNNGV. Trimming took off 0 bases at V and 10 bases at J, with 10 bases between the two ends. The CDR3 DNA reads TGTGCCAGCAGCTTAGATCTGGAGGTCTCACCCCTCCACTTT. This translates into CASSLDLEVSPLHF.

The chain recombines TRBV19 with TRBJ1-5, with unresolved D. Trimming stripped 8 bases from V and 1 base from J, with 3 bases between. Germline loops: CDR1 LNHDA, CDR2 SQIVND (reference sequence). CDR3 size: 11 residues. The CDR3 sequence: CASGSNQPQHF. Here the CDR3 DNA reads TGTGCCAGTGGCAGCAATCAGCCCCAGCATTTT. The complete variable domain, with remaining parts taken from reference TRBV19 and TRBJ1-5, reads DGGITQSPKYLFRKEGQNVTLSCEQNLNHDAMYWYRQDPGQGLRLIYYSQIVNDFQKGDIAEGYSVSREKKESFPLTVTSAQKNPTAFYLCASGSNQPQHFGDGTRLSIL.